This T cell receptor beta chain was observed in a study of PD-L1 blockade in urothelial cancer. Turning to the study itself: Patients with male sex and bladder-origin urothelial cancer accounted for about 85% of the roughly 30 enrolled.

The time point is: pretreatment peripheral blood. Unmatched junction bases numbered 5, after V lost 4 bases and J lost 0 bases. CDR1 is LNHDA and CDR2 is SQIVND in the germline V gene (reference sequence). The CDR3 is 17 amino acids. The data were produced by immunoSEQ multiplex PCR, yet TCRdb's version contains in-frame clones alone and is incomplete. In the table there are about 70,000 clones, almost 90% of which are singletons. The sequences come from PBMCs, collected around atezolizumab (anti-PD-L1) treatment. This rearrangement joins TRBV19 to TRBJ2-1; 11 nucleotides line up with TRBD2. The clonotype comes from a man between 65 and 85 years old with urothelial cancer. The CDR3: CASSTGTSGSSYNEQFF. CDR3 in DNA: TGTGCCAGTAGTACGGGGACTAGCGGCAGCTCCTACAATGAGCAGTTCTTC.